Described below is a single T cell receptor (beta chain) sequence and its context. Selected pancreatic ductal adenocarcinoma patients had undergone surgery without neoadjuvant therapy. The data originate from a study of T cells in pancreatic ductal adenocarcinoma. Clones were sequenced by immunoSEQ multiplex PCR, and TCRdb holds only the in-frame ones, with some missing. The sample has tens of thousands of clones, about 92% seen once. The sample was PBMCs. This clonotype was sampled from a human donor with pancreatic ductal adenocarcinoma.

The CDR3 nucleotides read TGTGCCAGCAGCTCCCAGAACCGGGACCTTGACAGGGGCCAGTTCTTC. This gives the protein CASSSQNRDLDRGQFF. The V gene is TRBV5-4, the J gene TRBJ2-1; 8 nucleotides agree with TRBD1. The CDR3 is made up of 16 amino acids. The germline V gene encodes CDR1 SGHNT and CDR2 YYREEE (reference sequence). V shed 3 bases, J shed 13 bases, and the junction held 18 bases outside the gene matches.